This T cell receptor beta chain comes out of a study of T cells in Graves' hyperthyroidism and ophthalmopathy. The J segment lost 4 bases and the V segment lost 3 bases, leaving 3 bases of the junction unmatched. Germline V gives CDR1 LGHDT, CDR2 YNNKEL (reference sequence). This CDR3 spans 14 amino acids. This clonotype came up many times. RNA transcripts were the template for amplifying TCR beta CDR3 regions. The TCR CDR3 was amplified in a first-round RT-PCR using the HTBI primer set. Each CDR3 protein gets one entry after TCRdb re-called the multiplex PCR reads with MiXCR. The sample has hundreds of thousands of distinct CDR3 sequences; 18% are singletons.

Sequenced: blood. The chain combines TRBV3-1 with TRBJ2-7, with 10 bases fitting TRBD1. The origin of this receptor is a woman aged 50 to 65 with Graves' hyperthyroidism that later progressed to Graves' ophthalmopathy. The CDR3 region has the DNA TGTGCCAGCAGCCAGAGACAGGGGGCTTACGAGCAGTACTTC. Translating gives CASSQRQGAYEQYF.